The entry that follows covers one TCR beta chain sequence. This clone's antigen is unknown. No base quality information exists; no much larger clone differs at one position. Per the publication, the time point label means: baseline before first vaccination. Vaccinee samples came from UK trials COV001 and COV002, including a single-blind randomized controlled phase 2/3 trial of AZD1222 (ChAdOx1 nCoV-19) in healthy adults. For TCRbeta chain sequencing, PBMC samples from trial participants were taken at day 0 and at day 28 after the second dose. The CDR3 regions of human TCRbeta chains were subjected to immunosequencing. The study's processing was this. TCRs in the repertoires were matched against a reference library of SARS-CoV-2-specific TCRs that had been generated with the MIRA antigen-specificity platform. Breadth was defined as the fraction of unique TCRs that were SARS-CoV-2-associated, and depth was defined as the fraction of total T cells that were SARS-CoV-2-associated. Using the MIRA data, every spike-specific TCR was mapped to the spike region that the TCR reacted to and assigned to either a CD4 or a CD8 class. Log10-transformed breadth and depth values were compared by one-way ANOVA with Sidak's multiple comparisons tests. TCRdb limited this immuneACCESS table to in-frame rearrangements with V and J called. A share of clones is missing; checked studies link under half to unresolved V genes, and the rest is unexplained. V and J calls and clone size are as listed in that table; D and trimming were resolved from the DNA. The sample table records about 180,000 clones; 90% of these occur just once. The ten largest account for approximately 1.5% of the sample.

These data originate in a study of T cell responses to AZD1222 COVID-19 vaccine (TCRdb year 2021). A note on the overall study: Because spike-specific TCR depth and breadth did not differ between the two schedules, AZD1222 recipients who got a second dose at roughly 4 weeks were pooled with those who got a second dose at roughly 12 weeks. Trial participants were enrolled into age subgroups of 18-55, 56-69 and 70-plus years, which contained around 150, 29 and 61 TCR-sequenced participants, respectively. TCR sequencing was performed for roughly 250 trial participants, of whom 200 to 210 were given two doses of AZD1222 and around 26 were given two doses of MenACWY control vaccine. General study outcomes and caveats: Conclusions about previously exposed vaccinees were limited because only a handful of AZD1222 recipients were SARS-CoV-2 seropositive at baseline. Reportedly, almost half of the unique spike-specific TCRs recognized epitopes lying outside the regions that are mutated in the B.1.351 and B.1.1.7 variants. CD4 TCRs associated with the vaccine covered the entire spike protein, and the dominant responses were in regions 160-218 and 743-854. After two AZD1222 doses, both the breadth and the depth of spike-specific TCRs were significantly higher than at day 0 and than in MenACWY recipients. The 56-69-year group was small, and its depth increase did not reach significance, likely because of low power. Most participants were white British and females outnumbered males, and the authors suggested that clonal diversity may have been underestimated. Because no day 14 peak-response samples were available, repertoires were characterized only after the peak T cell response.

Relative to germline, V is 5 bases shorter and J is 8 bases shorter, with 18 bases between their ends. Counted from cysteine to phenylalanine, this CDR3 has 14 amino acids. Of the read, only the CDR3 DNA is kept; its 42 bases are in frame from base 1. Looking up the germline V gene (reference sequence) yields CDR1 SEHNR and CDR2 FQNEAQ. The sequenced sample was peripheral blood, obtained on day 0 of AZD1222 vaccination. This clonotype was obtained from an adult in good health. In this chain, TRBV7-9 is recombined with TRBJ1-2; too little of a D gene remains to name it. The base sequence is TGTGCCAGCAGCGCAGCGGTTAGGATAGTCGGCTACACCTTC. Its translation reads: CASSAAVRIVGYTF.